The present entry profiles one TCR beta chain with its context. A single base separates this from a much larger clone, so it may be a read error. The data stem from a study of CD8+CD57+ T cells in acquired aplastic anemia. Patients who underwent sequencing had shown CD8+CD57+ cell expansion by flow cytometry. Genomic DNA templated the TCR beta VDJ and CDR3 profiling. MiXCR was run by TCRdb on the reads, yielding one entry per CDR3 protein. The table has 120,000 or so distinct CDR3 sequences, almost 40% seen once; the top ten hold roughly 2.7%. CDR3 size: 13 residues. Trimming stripped 3 bases from V and 6 bases from J, with 9 bases between. Germline CDR1 reads ENHRY; CDR2 reads SYGVKD.

The specimen sequenced was sorted CD4+, CD8+, or CD8+CD57+ T cells (not recorded which) from PBMCs. The receptor's source is a human donor with aplastic anemia. The chain joins TRBV10-3 to TRBJ1-3; D is perhaps TRBD1 (5 bases). The CDR3 here is CAISELGVNTIYF. CDR3 DNA sequence: TGTGCCATCAGTGAACTAGGGGTAAACACCATATATTTT.